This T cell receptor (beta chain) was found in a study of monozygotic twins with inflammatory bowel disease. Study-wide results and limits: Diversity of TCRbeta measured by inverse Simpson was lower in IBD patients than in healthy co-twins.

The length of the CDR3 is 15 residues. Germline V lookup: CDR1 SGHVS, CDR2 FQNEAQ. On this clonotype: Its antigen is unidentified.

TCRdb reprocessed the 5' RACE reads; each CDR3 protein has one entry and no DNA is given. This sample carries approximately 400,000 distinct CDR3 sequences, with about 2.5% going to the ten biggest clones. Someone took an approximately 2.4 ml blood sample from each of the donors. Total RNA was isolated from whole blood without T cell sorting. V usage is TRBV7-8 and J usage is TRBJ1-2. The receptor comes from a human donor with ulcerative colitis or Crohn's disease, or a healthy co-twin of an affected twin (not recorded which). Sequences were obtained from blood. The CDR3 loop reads CASSLAVGLGYGYTF. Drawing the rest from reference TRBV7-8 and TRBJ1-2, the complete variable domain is GAGVSQSPRYKVAKRGQDVALRCDPISGHVSLFWYQQALGQGPEFLTYFQNEAQLDKSGLPSDRFFAERPEGSVSTLKIQRTQQEDSAVYLCASSLAVGLGYGYTFGSGTRLTVV.